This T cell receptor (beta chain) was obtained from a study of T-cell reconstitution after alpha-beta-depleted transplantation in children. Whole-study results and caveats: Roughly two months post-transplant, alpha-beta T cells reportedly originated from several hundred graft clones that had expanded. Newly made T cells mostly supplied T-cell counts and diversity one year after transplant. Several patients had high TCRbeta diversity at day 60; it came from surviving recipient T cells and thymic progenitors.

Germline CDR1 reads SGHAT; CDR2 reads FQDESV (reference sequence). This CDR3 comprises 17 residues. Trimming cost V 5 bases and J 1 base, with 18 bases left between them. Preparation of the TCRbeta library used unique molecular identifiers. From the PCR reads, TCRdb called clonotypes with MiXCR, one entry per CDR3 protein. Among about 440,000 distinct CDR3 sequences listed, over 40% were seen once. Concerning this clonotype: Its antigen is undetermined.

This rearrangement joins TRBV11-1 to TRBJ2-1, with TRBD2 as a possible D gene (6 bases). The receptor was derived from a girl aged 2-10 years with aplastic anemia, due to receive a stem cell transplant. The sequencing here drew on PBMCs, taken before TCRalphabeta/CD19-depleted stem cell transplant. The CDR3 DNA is TGTGCCAGCAGCCTCCGGCCGGGACTGCGTTCCTACAATGAGCAGTTCTTC. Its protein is CASSLRPGLRSYNEQFF.